These T cell receptor beta chains were read from a single sample in a study of blood T cell repertoires in COVID-19. Assay used: immunoSEQ multiplex PCR; TCRdb lists only in-frame clones, some missing. The sample consists of about 120,000 clones, 82% of them appearing once. Material for sequencing was peripheral blood. Receptors were obtained from a woman aged 70-85 years with acute or convalescent COVID-19. The CDR3 runs from the conserved cysteine through the conserved F or W.

v_call: TRBV5-6; j_call: TRBJ1-2; cdr3_aa: CASSSDRGGYTF
v_call: TRBV10-3; j_call: TRBJ2-6; cdr3_aa: CAISEGTGTKGANVLTF
v_call: TRBV30; j_call: TRBJ2-2; cdr3_aa: CALDTGELFF
v_call: TRBV9; j_call: TRBJ2-7; cdr3_aa: CASSSNGLANEQYF
v_call: TRBV5-1; j_call: TRBJ1-1; cdr3_aa: CASTGGTGNTEAFF
v_call: TRBV7-6; j_call: TRBJ2-1; cdr3_aa: CASSLSVAGLSSSYNEQFF
v_call: TRBV28; j_call: TRBJ1-4; cdr3_aa: CASSETGVTMGKLFF
v_call: TRBV10-1; j_call: TRBJ2-5; cdr3_aa: CASSEQGIGETQYF
v_call: TRBV5-1; j_call: TRBJ1-1; cdr3_aa: CASSPQGWGTEAFF
v_call: TRBV29-1; j_call: TRBJ1-2; cdr3_aa: CSVEGAGANYGYTF
v_call: TRBV3-1/TRBV3-2; j_call: TRBJ2-1; cdr3_aa: CASNSAGGLGEQFF
v_call: TRBV19; j_call: TRBJ1-1; cdr3_aa: CASRPTGGGEAFF
v_call: TRBV14; j_call: TRBJ2-1; cdr3_aa: CASSQVAGIPSGNEQFF
v_call: TRBV20-1; j_call: TRBJ1-2; cdr3_aa: CSATDRGNYGYTF
v_call: TRBV29-1; j_call: TRBJ2-5; cdr3_aa: CSVEGQGRKTQYF
v_call: TRBV5-4; j_call: TRBJ1-2; cdr3_aa: CASSLAIGQVNYGYTF
v_call: TRBV5-5; j_call: TRBJ1-1; cdr3_aa: CASSRGTVNTEAFF
v_call: TRBV2; j_call: TRBJ2-5; cdr3_aa: CASSRRQETQYF
v_call: TRBV11-3; j_call: TRBJ2-3; cdr3_aa: CASSYWSGTDTQYF
v_call: TRBV12-3/TRBV12-4; j_call: TRBJ1-2; cdr3_aa: CASRTQGFYGYTF
v_call: TRBV2; j_call: TRBJ1-6; cdr3_aa: CASSIQKGSGSPLHF
v_call: TRBV5-1; j_call: TRBJ1-2; cdr3_aa: CASSERMDGGYGYTF
v_call: TRBV6-4; j_call: TRBJ2-3; cdr3_aa: CASSGTPADTQYF
v_call: TRBV6-1; j_call: TRBJ1-5; cdr3_aa: CASSATRQYGNQPQHF
v_call: TRBV5-1; j_call: TRBJ1-1; cdr3_aa: CASSLADRAGEAFF
v_call: TRBV6-6; j_call: TRBJ1-3; cdr3_aa: CASKTPGGAGNTIYF
v_call: TRBV6-5; j_call: TRBJ1-2; cdr3_aa: CASSYRQGWHGYTF
v_call: TRBV30; j_call: TRBJ1-3; cdr3_aa: CAWSVSTGNTIYF
v_call: TRBV2; j_call: TRBJ1-4; cdr3_aa: CASSYPRTGGAGTNEKLFF
v_call: TRBV9; j_call: TRBJ1-2; cdr3_aa: CASSVESFYGYTF
v_call: TRBV19; j_call: TRBJ1-1; cdr3_aa: CASSPPAGQNTEAFF
v_call: TRBV7-9; j_call: TRBJ1-4; cdr3_aa: CASSYTNEKLFF
v_call: TRBV10-3; j_call: TRBJ1-6; cdr3_aa: CAISESVSTGNSPLHF
v_call: TRBV4-3; j_call: TRBJ1-1; cdr3_aa: CASSHEQGTEAFF
v_call: TRBV30; j_call: TRBJ2-4; cdr3_aa: CAWSVQGSVAKNIQYF
v_call: TRBV7-2; j_call: TRBJ1-1; cdr3_aa: CASSFTPRTRVNTEAFF
v_call: TRBV18; j_call: TRBJ1-5; cdr3_aa: CASSQGAQGNQPQHF
v_call: TRBV11-3; j_call: TRBJ1-2; cdr3_aa: CASSSWGQGAQGYTF
v_call: TRBV30; j_call: TRBJ2-4; cdr3_aa: CAWSREGRGSPKYF
v_call: TRBV3-1/TRBV3-2; j_call: TRBJ1-6; cdr3_aa: CASSPQISNSPLHF
v_call: TRBV23-1; j_call: TRBJ2-2; cdr3_aa: CASSQIGSGGDTGELFF
v_call: TRBV11-3; j_call: TRBJ1-1; cdr3_aa: CASSPDRVDWVFF
v_call: TRBV5-5; j_call: TRBJ1-1; cdr3_aa: CASTRIQGVNTEAFF
v_call: TRBV12-3/TRBV12-4; j_call: TRBJ1-2; cdr3_aa: CASKEGLYGYTF
v_call: TRBV24-1; j_call: TRBJ2-3; cdr3_aa: CATPSLGLAGSTDTQYF